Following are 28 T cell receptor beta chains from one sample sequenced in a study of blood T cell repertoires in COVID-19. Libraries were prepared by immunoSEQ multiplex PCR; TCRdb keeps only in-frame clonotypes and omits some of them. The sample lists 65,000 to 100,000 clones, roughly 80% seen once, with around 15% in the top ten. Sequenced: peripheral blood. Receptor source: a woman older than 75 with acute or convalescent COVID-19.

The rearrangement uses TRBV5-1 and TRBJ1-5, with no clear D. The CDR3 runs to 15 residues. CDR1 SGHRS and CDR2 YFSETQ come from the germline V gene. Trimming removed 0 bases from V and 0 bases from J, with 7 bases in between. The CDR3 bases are TGCGCCAGCAGCTTGGTCGGGGATAGCAATCAGCCCCAGCATTTT. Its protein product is CASSLVGDSNQPQHF.

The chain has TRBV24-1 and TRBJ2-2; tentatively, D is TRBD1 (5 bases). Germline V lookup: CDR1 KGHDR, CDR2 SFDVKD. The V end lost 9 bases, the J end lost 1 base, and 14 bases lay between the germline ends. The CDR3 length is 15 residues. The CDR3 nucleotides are TGTGCCACCGGAACAGGAGACAAGAACACCGGGGAGCTGTTTTTT. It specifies CATGTGDKNTGELFF.

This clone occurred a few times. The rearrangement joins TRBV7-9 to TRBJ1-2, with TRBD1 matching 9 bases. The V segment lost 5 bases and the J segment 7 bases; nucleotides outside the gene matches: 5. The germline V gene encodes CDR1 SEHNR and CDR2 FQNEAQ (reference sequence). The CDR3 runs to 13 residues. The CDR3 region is CASSAGTGSGYTF. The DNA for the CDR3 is TGTGCCAGCAGCGCCGGGACAGGGTCTGGCTACACCTTC. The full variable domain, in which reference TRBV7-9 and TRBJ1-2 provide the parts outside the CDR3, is DTGVSQNPRHKITKRGQNVTFRCDPISEHNRLYWYRQTLGQGPEFLTYFQNEAQLEKSRLLSDRFSAERPKGSFSTLEIQRTEQGDSAMYLCASSAGTGSGYTFGSGTRLTVV.

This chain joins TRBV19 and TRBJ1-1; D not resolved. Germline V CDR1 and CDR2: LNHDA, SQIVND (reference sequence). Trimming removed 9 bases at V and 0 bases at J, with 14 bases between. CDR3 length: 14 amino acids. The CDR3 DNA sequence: TGTGCCAGCACCCCGGGTACCATGAACACTGAAGCTTTCTTT. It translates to CASTPGTMNTEAFF.

CDR3 in DNA: TGTGCCATCAGTGAGATTCGGCAGGCATCCTACGAGCAGTACTTC. This codes for CAISEIRQASYEQYF. The genes are TRBV10-3 and TRBJ2-7; D call uncertain. The CDR3 covers 15 residues. Germline assignment: CDR1 ENHRY and CDR2 SYGVKD. Trimming stripped 2 bases from V and 1 base from J, with 12 bases between.

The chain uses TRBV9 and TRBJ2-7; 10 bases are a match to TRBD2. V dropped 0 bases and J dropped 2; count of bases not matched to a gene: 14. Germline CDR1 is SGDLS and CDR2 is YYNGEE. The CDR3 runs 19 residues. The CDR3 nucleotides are TGTGCCAGCAGCGTAGGGGTCAGGACCACTAGCGGGGCCGCCTACGAGCAGTACTTC. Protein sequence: CASSVGVRTTSGAAYEQYF.

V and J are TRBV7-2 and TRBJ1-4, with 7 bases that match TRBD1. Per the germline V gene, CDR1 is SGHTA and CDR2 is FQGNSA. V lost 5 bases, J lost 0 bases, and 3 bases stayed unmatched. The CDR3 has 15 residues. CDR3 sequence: CASSRDSATNEKLFF. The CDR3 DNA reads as TGTGCCAGCAGCCGGGACAGTGCAACTAATGAAAAACTGTTTTTT.

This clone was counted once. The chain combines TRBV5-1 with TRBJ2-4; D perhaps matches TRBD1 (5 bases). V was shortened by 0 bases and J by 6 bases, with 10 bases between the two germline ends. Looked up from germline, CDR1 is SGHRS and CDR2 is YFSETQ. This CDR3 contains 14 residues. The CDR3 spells CASSLADRRNIQYF. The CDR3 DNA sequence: TGCGCCAGCAGCTTGGCCGACAGACGAAACATTCAGTACTTC.

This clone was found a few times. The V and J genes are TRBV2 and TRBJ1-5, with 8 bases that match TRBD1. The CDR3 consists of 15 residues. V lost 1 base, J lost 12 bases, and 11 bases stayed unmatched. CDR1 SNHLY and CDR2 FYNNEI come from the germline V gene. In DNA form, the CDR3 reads TGTGCCAGCAGTGAAGGGTACAGGGGGATATCGTACCAGCATTTT. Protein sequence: CASSEGYRGISYQHF.

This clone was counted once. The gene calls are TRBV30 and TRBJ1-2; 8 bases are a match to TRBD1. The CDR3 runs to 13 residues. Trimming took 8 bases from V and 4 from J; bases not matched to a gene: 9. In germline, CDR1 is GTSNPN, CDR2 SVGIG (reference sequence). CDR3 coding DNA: TGTGCCGCTCAACGAACAGGGGGCTATGGCTACACCTTC. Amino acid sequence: CAAQRTGGYGYTF.

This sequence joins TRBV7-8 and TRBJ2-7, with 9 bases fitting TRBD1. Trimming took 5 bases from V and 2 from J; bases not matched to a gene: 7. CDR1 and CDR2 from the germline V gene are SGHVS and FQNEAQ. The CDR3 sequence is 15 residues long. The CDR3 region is CASSLKRDRAYEQYF. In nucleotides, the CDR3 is TGTGCCAGCAGCCTAAAACGGGACAGGGCCTACGAGCAGTACTTC.

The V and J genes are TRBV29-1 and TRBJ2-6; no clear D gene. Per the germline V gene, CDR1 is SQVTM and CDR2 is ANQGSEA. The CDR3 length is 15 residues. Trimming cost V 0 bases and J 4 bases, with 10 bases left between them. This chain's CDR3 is CSVEDRRAGANVLTF. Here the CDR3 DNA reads TGCAGCGTTGAAGACCGCCGAGCCGGGGCCAACGTCCTGACTTTC.

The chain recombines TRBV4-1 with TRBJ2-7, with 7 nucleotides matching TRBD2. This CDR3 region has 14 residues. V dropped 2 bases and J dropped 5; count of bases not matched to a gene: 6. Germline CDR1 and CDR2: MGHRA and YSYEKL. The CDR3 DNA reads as TGCGCCAGCAGCCAACTTAGCGGGCCCAACGAGCAGTACTTC. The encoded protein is CASSQLSGPNEQYF.

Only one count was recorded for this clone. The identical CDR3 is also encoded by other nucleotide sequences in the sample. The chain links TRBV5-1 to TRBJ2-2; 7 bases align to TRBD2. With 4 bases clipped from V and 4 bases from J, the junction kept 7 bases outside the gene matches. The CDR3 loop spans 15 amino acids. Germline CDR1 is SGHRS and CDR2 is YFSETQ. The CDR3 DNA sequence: TGCGCCAGCAGCCCGGGGGGTCGGGGCACCGGGGAGCTGTTTTTT. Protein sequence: CASSPGGRGTGELFF.

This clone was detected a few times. Written as DNA, the CDR3 is TGTGCCAGCAGCTCACCGCGGGATTCTAGCGAAAAACTGTTTTTT. Its translation is CASSSPRDSSEKLFF. This sequence joins TRBV13 and TRBJ1-4; D remains unclear. Trimming cost V 4 bases and J 8 bases, with 17 bases left between them. Germline assignment: CDR1 PRHDT and CDR2 FYEKMQ (reference sequence). The CDR3 length is 15 residues.

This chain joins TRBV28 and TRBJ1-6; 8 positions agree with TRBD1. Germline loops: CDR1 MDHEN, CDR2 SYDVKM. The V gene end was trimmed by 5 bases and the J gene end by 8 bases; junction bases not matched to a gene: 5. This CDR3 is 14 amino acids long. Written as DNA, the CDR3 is TGTGCCAGCAGTCCTGGACAGGGAGATTCACCCCTCCACTTT. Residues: CASSPGQGDSPLHF. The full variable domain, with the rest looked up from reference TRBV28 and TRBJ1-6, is DVKVTQSSRYLVKRTGEKVFLECVQDMDHENMFWYRQDPGLGLRLIYFSYDVKMKEKGDIPEGYSVSREKKERFSLILESASTNQTSMYLCASSPGQGDSPLHFGNGTRLTVT.

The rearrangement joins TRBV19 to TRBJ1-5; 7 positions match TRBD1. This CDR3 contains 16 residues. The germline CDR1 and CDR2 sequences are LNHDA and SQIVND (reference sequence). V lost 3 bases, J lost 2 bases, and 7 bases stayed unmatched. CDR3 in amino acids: CASSILGGYGNQPQHF. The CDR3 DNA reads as TGTGCCAGTAGTATCTTAGGGGGCTACGGCAATCAGCCCCAGCATTTT.

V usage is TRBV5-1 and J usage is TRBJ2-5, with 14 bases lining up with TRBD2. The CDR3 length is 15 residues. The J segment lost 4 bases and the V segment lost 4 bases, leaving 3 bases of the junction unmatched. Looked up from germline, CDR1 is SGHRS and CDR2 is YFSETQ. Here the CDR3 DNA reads TGCGCCAGCAGCCCAGGGACTAGCGGGGGAGAGACCCAGTACTTC. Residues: CASSPGTSGGETQYF.

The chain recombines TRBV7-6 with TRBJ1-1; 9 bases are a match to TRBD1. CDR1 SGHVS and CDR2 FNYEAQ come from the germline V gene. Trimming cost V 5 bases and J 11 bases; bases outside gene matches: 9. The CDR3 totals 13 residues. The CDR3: CASSLRQGGWAFF. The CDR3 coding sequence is TGTGCCAGCAGCCTGCGACAGGGGGGTTGGGCTTTCTTT. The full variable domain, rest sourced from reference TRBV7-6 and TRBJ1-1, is GAGVSQSPRYKVTKRGQDVALRCDPISGHVSLYWYRQALGQGPEFLTYFNYEAQQDKSGLPNDRFSAERPEGSISTLTIQRTEQRDSAMYRCASSLRQGGWAFFGQGTRLTVV.

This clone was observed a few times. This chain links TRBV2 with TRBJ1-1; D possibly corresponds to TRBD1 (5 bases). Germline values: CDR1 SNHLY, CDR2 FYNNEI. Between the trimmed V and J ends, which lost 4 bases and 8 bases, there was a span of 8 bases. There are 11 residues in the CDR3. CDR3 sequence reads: CASSVDREAFF. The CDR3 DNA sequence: TGTGCCAGCAGTGTCGACAGAGAAGCTTTCTTT.

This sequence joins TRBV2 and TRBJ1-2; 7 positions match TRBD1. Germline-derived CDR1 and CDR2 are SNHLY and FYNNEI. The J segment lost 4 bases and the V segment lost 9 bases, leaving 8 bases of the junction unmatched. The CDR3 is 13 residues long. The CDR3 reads CASSRDSSYGYTF. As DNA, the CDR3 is TGTGCCAGTTCCCGGGACAGTAGCTATGGCTACACCTTC.

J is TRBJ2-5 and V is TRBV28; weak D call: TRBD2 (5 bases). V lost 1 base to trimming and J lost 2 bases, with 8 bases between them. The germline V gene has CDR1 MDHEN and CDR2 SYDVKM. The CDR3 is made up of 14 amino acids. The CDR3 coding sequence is TGTGCCAGCAGTTTATACTCGGGACAAGAGACCCAGTACTTC. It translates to CASSLYSGQETQYF.

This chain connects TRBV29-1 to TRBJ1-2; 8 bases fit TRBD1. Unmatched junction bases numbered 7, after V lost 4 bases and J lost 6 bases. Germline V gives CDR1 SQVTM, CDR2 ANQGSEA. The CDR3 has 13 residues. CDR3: CSVALGTGNGYTF. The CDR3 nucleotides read TGCAGCGTTGCCCTCGGGACAGGAAATGGCTACACCTTC.

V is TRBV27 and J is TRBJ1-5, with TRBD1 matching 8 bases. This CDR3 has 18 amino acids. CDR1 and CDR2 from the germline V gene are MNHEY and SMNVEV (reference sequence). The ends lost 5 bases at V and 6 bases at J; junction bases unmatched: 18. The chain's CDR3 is CASSPRTGTKPSGQPQHF. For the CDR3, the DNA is TGTGCCAGCAGTCCTAGGACAGGGACGAAACCTTCGGGTCAGCCCCAGCATTTT.

In DNA, the CDR3 is TGTGCCAGCAGCCAAGAGAGTAGCGGGGGGGCCGTAGATACGCAGTATTTT. This encodes CASSQESSGGAVDTQYF. The V and J genes are TRBV3-1 (or the pseudogene TRBV3-2) and TRBJ2-3; 11 bases are shared with TRBD2. Germline CDR1 reads LGHDT; CDR2 reads YNNKEL (reference sequence). This CDR3 has 17 amino acids. The V and J ends lost 0 bases and 5 bases, in that order; junction bases with no gene match: 7.

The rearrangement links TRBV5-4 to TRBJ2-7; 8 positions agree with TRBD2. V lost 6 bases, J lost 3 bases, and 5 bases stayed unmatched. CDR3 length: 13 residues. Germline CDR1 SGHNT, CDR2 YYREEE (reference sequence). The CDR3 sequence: CASTAGGSYEQYF. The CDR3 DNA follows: TGTGCCAGCACTGCGGGGGGTAGCTACGAGCAGTACTTC.

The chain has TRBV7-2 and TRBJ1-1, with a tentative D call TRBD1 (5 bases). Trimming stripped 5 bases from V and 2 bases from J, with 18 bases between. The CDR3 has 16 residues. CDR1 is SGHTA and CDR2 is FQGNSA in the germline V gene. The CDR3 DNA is TGTGCCAGCAGCCCTACCGGAGACAGAAGAAACACTGAAGCTTTCTTT. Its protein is CASSPTGDRRNTEAFF. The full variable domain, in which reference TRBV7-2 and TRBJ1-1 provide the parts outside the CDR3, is GAGVSQSPSNKVTEKGKDVELRCDPISGHTALYWYRQSLGQGLEFLIYFQGNSAPDKSGLPSDRFSAERTGGSVSTLTIQRTQQEDSAVYLCASSPTGDRRNTEAFFGQGTRLTVV.

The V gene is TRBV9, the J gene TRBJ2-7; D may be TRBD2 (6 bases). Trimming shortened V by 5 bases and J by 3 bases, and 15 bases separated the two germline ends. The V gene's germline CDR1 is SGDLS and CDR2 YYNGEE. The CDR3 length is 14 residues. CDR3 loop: CASSPQEGLYEQYF. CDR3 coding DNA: TGTGCCAGCAGTCCCCAGGAGGGTCTCTACGAGCAGTACTTC.